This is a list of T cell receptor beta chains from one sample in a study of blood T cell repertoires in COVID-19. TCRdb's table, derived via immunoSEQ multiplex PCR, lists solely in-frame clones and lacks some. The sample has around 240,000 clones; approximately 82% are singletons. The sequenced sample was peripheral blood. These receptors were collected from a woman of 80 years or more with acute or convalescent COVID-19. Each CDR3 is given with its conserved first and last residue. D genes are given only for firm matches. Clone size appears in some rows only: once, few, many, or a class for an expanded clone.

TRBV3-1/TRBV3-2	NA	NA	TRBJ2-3	CASSQDNESDTQYF	TGTGCCAGCAGCCAAGATAATGAGTCAGATACGCAGTATTTT
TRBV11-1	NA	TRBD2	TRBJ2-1	CASSSQRGAYNEQFF	TGTGCCAGCAGCTCCCAGCGGGGTGCCTACAATGAGCAGTTCTTC
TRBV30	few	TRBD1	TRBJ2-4	CAWSSDRDIQYF	TGTGCCTGGAGTTCGGACAGGGACATTCAGTACTTC
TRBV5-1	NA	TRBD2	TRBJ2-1	CASSLASSGSTHEQFF	TGCGCCAGCAGCTTGGCATCTAGCGGGAGTACCCATGAGCAGTTCTTC
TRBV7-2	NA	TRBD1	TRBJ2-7	CASSMAGGSTYEQYF	TGTGCCAGCAGCATGGCAGGGGGATCAACCTACGAGCAGTACTTC
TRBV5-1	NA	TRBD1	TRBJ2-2	CASSFLGQGGTGELFF	TGCGCCAGCAGCTTCCTGGGACAGGGAGGTACCGGGGAGCTGTTTTTT
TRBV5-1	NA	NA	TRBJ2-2	CASRTGTTNTGELFF	TGCGCCAGCAGAACCGGGACAACCAACACCGGGGAGCTGTTTTTT
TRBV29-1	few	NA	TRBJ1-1	CSVAGGPTEAFF	TGCAGCGTGGCAGGAGGACCCACTGAAGCTTTCTTT
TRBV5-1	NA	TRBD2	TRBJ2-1	CASSPGTSGYNEQFF	TGCGCCAGCAGCCCCGGGACTAGCGGCTACAATGAGCAGTTCTTC
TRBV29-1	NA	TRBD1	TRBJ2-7	CSASRQGAVYEQYF	TGCAGCGCCTCCCGACAGGGGGCGGTCTACGAGCAGTACTTC
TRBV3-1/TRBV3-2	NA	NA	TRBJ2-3	CASSQGGPSTDTQYF	TGTGCCAGCAGCCAAGGAGGCCCTAGCACAGATACGCAGTATTTT
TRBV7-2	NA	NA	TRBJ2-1	CASSLYSVPPYNEQFF	TGTGCCAGCAGCTTATATAGCGTCCCACCGTACAATGAGCAGTTCTTC
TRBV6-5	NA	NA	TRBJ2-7	CASSLRTGSEQYF	TGTGCCAGCAGTCTTCGGACTGGGAGCGAGCAGTACTTC
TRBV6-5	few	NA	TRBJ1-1	CASSGQYTEAFF	TGTGCCAGCAGCGGACAGTACACTGAAGCTTTCTTT
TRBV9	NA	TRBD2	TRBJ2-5	CASSGILAGGPQTQYF	TGTGCCAGCAGCGGGATACTAGCGGGAGGGCCCCAGACCCAGTACTTC
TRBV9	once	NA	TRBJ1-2	CASSVGGVTYGYTF	TGTGCCAGCAGCGTAGGCGGGGTTACCTATGGCTACACCTTC
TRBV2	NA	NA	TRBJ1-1	CASSPQGKGTEAFF	TGTGCCAGCAGCCCGCAGGGGAAGGGCACTGAAGCTTTCTTT
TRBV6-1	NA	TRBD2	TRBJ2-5	CASSERLAGQETQYF	TGTGCCAGCAGTGAACGACTAGCGGGGCAAGAGACCCAGTACTTC
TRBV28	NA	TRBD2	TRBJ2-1	CASSLGGSVNEQFF	TGTGCCAGCAGTTTAGGCGGGAGTGTGAATGAGCAGTTCTTC
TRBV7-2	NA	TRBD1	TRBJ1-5	CASSLGQGRDQPQHF	TGTGCCAGCAGCTTAGGACAGGGGAGGGATCAGCCCCAGCATTTT
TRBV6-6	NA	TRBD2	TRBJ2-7	CASSYYPGTSGEQYF	TGTGCCAGCAGTTACTACCCCGGGACTAGCGGCGAGCAGTACTTC
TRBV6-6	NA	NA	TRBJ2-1	CAGSLGGAENEQFF	TGTGCCGGGTCACTAGGGGGGGCCGAAAATGAGCAGTTCTTC
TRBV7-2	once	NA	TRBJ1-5	CASRGVGNQPQHF	TGTGCCAGCAGAGGGGTTGGCAATCAGCCCCAGCATTTT
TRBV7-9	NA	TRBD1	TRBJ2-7	CASSWGTGSSYEQYF	TGTGCCAGCAGCTGGGGGACAGGGAGCTCCTACGAGCAGTACTTC
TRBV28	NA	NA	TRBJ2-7	CATFPGSTYEQYF	TGTGCCACCTTCCCCGGGAGTACCTACGAGCAGTACTTC
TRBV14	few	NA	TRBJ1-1	CASSQQVLMNTEAFF	TGTGCCAGCAGCCAACAGGTACTCATGAACACTGAAGCTTTCTTT
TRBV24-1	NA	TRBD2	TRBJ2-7	CATSSTAGVPEQYF	TGTGCCACCAGCTCGACAGCGGGAGTACCCGAGCAGTACTTC
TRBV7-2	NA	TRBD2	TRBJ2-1	CASSPPAGGRAGEQFF	TGTGCCAGCAGCCCACCCGCGGGCGGGAGGGCCGGTGAGCAGTTCTTC
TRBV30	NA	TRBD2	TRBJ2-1	CAWRTSGRTDWSEQFF	TGTGCCTGGAGGACTAGCGGGAGAACGGATTGGAGTGAGCAGTTCTTC
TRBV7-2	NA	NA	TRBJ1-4	CASSLLPSEKLFF	TGTGCCAGCAGCTTACTCCCTAGTGAAAAACTGTTTTTT